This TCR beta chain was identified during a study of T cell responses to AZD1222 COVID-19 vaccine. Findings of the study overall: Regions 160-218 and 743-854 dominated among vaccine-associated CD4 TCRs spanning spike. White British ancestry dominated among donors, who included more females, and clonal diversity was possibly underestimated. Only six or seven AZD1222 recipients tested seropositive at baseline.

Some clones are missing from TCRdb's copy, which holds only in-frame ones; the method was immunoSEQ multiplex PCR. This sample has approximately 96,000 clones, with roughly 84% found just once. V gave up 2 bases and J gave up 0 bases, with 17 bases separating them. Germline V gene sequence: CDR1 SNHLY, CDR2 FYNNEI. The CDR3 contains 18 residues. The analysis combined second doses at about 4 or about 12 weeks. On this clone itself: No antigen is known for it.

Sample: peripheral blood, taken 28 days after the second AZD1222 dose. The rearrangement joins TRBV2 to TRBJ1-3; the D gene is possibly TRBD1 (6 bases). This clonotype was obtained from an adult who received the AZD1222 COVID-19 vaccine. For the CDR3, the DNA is TGTGCCAGCAGTGAAAGGGGGTTTGGACCCCTCTCTGGAAACACCATATATTTT. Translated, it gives CASSERGFGPLSGNTIYF.